These 19 T cell receptor beta chains were sequenced from one sample in a study of T cell responses to AZD1222 COVID-19 vaccine. Using immunoSEQ multiplex PCR, the repertoire was profiled, and TCRdb retains in-frame clones only, with some absent. The sample includes 100,000 or so clones, approximately 89% of them seen just once. The starting material was peripheral blood, obtained 28 days after the second AZD1222 dose. Source of these receptors: an adult who received the AZD1222 COVID-19 vaccine.

This sequence joins TRBV14 and TRBJ1-3; D remains unclear. This CDR3 contains 15 residues. V lost 4 bases to trimming and J lost 3 bases, with 13 bases between them. Germline values: CDR1 SGHDN, CDR2 FVKESK. In DNA, the CDR3 is TGTGCCAGCAGCCCCTCGACATCTCATGGAAACACCATATATTTT. Its translation is CASSPSTSHGNTIYF. The variable domain in full, completed from reference TRBV14 and TRBJ1-3, reads EAGVTQFPSHSVIEKGQTVTLRCDPISGHDNLYWYRRVMGKEIKFLLHFVKESKQDESGMPNNRFLAERTGGTYSTLKVQPAELEDSGVYFCASSPSTSHGNTIYFGEGSWLTVV.

The rearrangement joins TRBV7-8 to TRBJ2-1, with 9 bases fitting TRBD2. V shed 8 bases and J 7 bases; nucleotides not matched to a gene: 9. The length of the CDR3 is 14 residues. The V gene's germline CDR1 is SGHVS and CDR2 FQNEAQ. For the CDR3, the DNA is TGTGCCAGCGATACACGGCGGGAGGGGAATGAGCAGTTCTTC. It codes for CASDTRREGNEQFF.

This chain uses TRBV28 with TRBJ2-7, with D uncertain. V was shortened by 5 bases and J by 3 bases, with 17 bases between the two germline ends. The CDR3 is 15 residues long. From germline, CDR1 is MDHEN and CDR2 SYDVKM. The CDR3 region has the DNA TGTGCCAGCAGTCTCTCCGGCCCTGGCGACTACGAGCAGTACTTC. It encodes CASSLSGPGDYEQYF.

V and J are TRBV12-3 or TRBV12-4 and TRBJ2-5; no reliable D call. CDR3 size: 13 residues. V was shortened by 0 bases and J by 2 bases, with 4 bases between the two germline ends. CDR3 sequence (DNA): TGTGCCAGCAGTTTAGCCAGTCAAGAGACCCAGTACTTC. Its protein product is CASSLASQETQYF.

As to this clone: At one boundary the junction diverges from the germline segment, which might be a read error. The chain recombines TRBV6-5 with TRBJ2-2; no firm D call. The CDR3 length is 15 residues. Germline V gene sequence: CDR1 MNHEY, CDR2 SVGAGI. The CDR3 here is CASSYSKHNTGELFF. CDR3 nucleotides: TGTGCCAGCAGTTACTCGAAACACAACACTGGGGAGCTGTTTTTT.

This chain uses TRBV19 with TRBJ2-3, with TRBD2 as a possible D gene (5 bases). CDR1 is LNHDA, CDR2 SQIVND, per germline (reference sequence). There are 14 residues in the CDR3. The V and J ends lost 8 bases and 0 bases respectively, with 12 bases between them. CDR3 nucleotides: TGTGCCAGTGATGGACTGAGTAGCACAGATACGCAGTATTTT. Translation gives CASDGLSSTDTQYF.

The rearrangement links TRBV30 to TRBJ2-1; D possibly matches TRBD1 or TRBD2 (7 bases each). Trimming took 4 bases from V and 3 from J, leaving 22 bases between them. The germline V gene has CDR1 GTSNPN and CDR2 SVGIG (reference sequence). The CDR3 runs 17 residues. The CDR3 is CAWKLGGSGQIYNEQFF. The CDR3 DNA is TGTGCCTGGAAGTTGGGGGGGTCGGGACAGATCTACAATGAGCAGTTCTTC. Together with reference TRBV30 and TRBJ2-1, the CDR3 gives the full variable domain: SQTIHQWPATLVQPVGSPLSLECTVEGTSNPNLYWYRQAAGRGLQLLFYSVGIGQISSEVPQNLSASRPQDRQFILSSKKLLLSDSGFYLCAWKLGGSGQIYNEQFFGPGTRLTVL.

The CDR3 sequence is CASSRGTGISGNTIYF. DNA for the CDR3: TGCGCCAGCAGCAGAGGGACAGGAATCTCTGGAAACACCATATATTTT. The chain uses TRBV5-1 and TRBJ1-3; 8 bases fit TRBD1. The V gene's germline CDR1 is SGHRS and CDR2 YFSETQ. Trimming took 4 bases from V and 0 from J; bases not matched to a gene: 6. CDR3 length: 16 residues.

This clone was recorded only once. V gene TRBV7-2 combines with J gene TRBJ2-1; 10 bases map to TRBD2. The CDR3 spans 16 residues. The trim removed 6 bases at V and 12 bases at J, leaving 17 bases unmatched. Germline V gene sequence: CDR1 SGHTA, CDR2 FQGNSA. This CDR3 is CASRSLGASGSLGQFF. CDR3 DNA: TGTGCCAGCAGGTCACTGGGGGCTAGCGGGAGTCTAGGGCAGTTCTTC.

V and J are TRBV4-2 and TRBJ2-7, with 14 bases matching TRBD2. Germline assignment: CDR1 LGHNA and CDR2 YNFKEQ. The CDR3 contains 16 residues. V shed 1 base, J shed 3 bases, and the junction held 2 bases outside the gene matches. Here the CDR3 DNA reads TGTGCCAGCAGCCAAGCCGGGACTAGCGGGAGCTACGAGCAGTACTTC. It encodes CASSQAGTSGSYEQYF.

The chain couples TRBV19 to TRBJ1-2, with TRBD1 as a possible D gene (6 bases). Between the trimmed V and J ends, which lost 10 bases and 0 bases, there was a span of 18 bases. CDR1 is LNHDA and CDR2 is SQIVND in the germline V gene (reference sequence). This CDR3 is built from 15 residues. The DNA for the CDR3 is TGTGCCACCACTAAAGGACAGATCGCTAACTATGGCTACACCTTC. Protein sequence: CATTKGQIANYGYTF.

The chain employs TRBV6-6 and TRBJ2-6; TRBD2 is a possible D gene (5 bases). V was cut by 8 bases and J by 2 bases, with 7 bases left in between. The CDR3 runs to 13 residues. Germline lookup yields CDR1 MNHNY and CDR2 SVGAGI (reference sequence). CDR3 bases: TGTGCCAGCCAGGAGGCTGGGGCCAACGTCCTGACTTTC. This encodes CASQEAGANVLTF.

The chain couples TRBV28 to TRBJ1-5; D gene ambiguous. The V gene lost 2 bases and the J gene lost 7 bases, with 3 bases spanning the gap. This CDR3 is built from 11 residues. Per germline, CDR1 MDHEN and CDR2 SYDVKM. CDR3 sequence (DNA): TGTGCCAGCAGTTTACGCCAGCCCCAGCATTTT. This codes for CASSLRQPQHF.

This clone was observed a single time. The chain is built from TRBV6-5 and TRBJ2-7, with 8 bases identical to TRBD1. The CDR3 loop spans 14 amino acids. After removal of 6 bases from V and 1 base from J, the junction contained 5 bases not matched to a gene. Germline lookup yields CDR1 MNHEY and CDR2 SVGAGI. The CDR3 spells CASSSRDRSYEQYF. The CDR3 DNA sequence: TGTGCCAGCAGCTCCCGGGACAGGTCCTACGAGCAGTACTTC.

The chain recombines TRBV7-2 with TRBJ2-7; weak D call: TRBD2 (5 bases). V lost 5 bases and J lost 3, with 17 bases in between. Germline assignment: CDR1 SGHTA and CDR2 FQGNSA. The CDR3 length is 15 residues. This CDR3 is CASSTRDFGSYEQYF. CDR3 bases: TGTGCCAGCAGCACCCGAGATTTTGGGAGCTACGAGCAGTACTTC. The full variable domain, in which reference TRBV7-2 and TRBJ2-7 provide the parts outside the CDR3, is GAGVSQSPSNKVTEKGKDVELRCDPISGHTALYWYRQSLGQGLEFLIYFQGNSAPDKSGLPSDRFSAERTGGSVSTLTIQRTQQEDSAVYLCASSTRDFGSYEQYFGPGTRLTVT.

The V gene is TRBV3-1 (or the pseudogene TRBV3-2), the J gene TRBJ1-1, with D unresolved. Deletions cut 4 bases from V and 7 bases from J, with 13 bases between. CDR3 length equals 13 residues. The germline CDR1 and CDR2 sequences are LGHDT and YNNKEL (reference sequence). In nucleotides, the CDR3 is TGTGCCAGCAGCCTGATTGGAGGACTTGAAGCTTTCTTT. This sequence encodes CASSLIGGLEAFF.

As DNA, the CDR3 is TGTGCCAGCAGCCAGCGACTAGCGGGTTACAATGAGCAGTTCTTC. Translating gives CASSQRLAGYNEQFF. V is TRBV9 and J is TRBJ2-1; TRBD2 agrees at 10 bases. This CDR3 contains 15 residues. The ends lost 4 bases at V and 4 bases at J; junction bases unmatched: 5. CDR1 is SGDLS, CDR2 YYNGEE, per germline.

This clone was seen just once. This chain connects TRBV7-9 to TRBJ2-3; 8 bases match TRBD2. CDR1 and CDR2 from the germline V gene are SEHNR and FQNEAQ (reference sequence). Trimming took 5 bases from V and 4 from J; bases not matched to a gene: 5. The CDR3 runs to 14 residues. DNA of the CDR3: TGTGCCAGCAGCCCTGGGCGGGAGGCAGATACGCAGTATTTT. Translation: CASSPGREADTQYF.

The V call is TRBV12-3 or TRBV12-4, the J call TRBJ2-2; D is unresolved. The CDR3 runs 13 residues. Between the trimmed V and J ends, which lost 3 bases and 1 base, there was a span of 3 bases. The CDR3 nucleotides are TGTGCCAGCAGTTTGGGGAACACCGGGGAGCTGTTTTTT. It translates to CASSLGNTGELFF.